This is a list of T cell receptor beta chains from one sample in a study of CD8 T cells in cerebrospinal fluid in Alzheimer's disease. Reanalyzing the 10x single-cell sequencing reads, TCRdb keeps one entry per CDR3 protein, without DNA. The listing records just under 1,500 distinct CDR3 sequences. Sequencing input: cerebrospinal fluid. Source of these receptors: a human donor with Alzheimer's disease. The CDR3 runs from the conserved cysteine through the conserved F or W. Only some rows state a clone size, as once, few, many or a class for expanded clones.

TRBJ2-6 medium-sized TRBV30 CAWARVASGGFGANVLTF
TRBJ2-7 medium-sized TRBV27 CASTDQLAYEQYF
TRBJ2-1 medium-sized TRBV13 CASSALAGGSYNEQFF
TRBJ1-2 medium-sized TRBV6-5 CASSQGQIYTF
TRBJ1-6 medium-sized TRBV6-5 CASSYSMPSPLHF
TRBJ2-7 - TRBV5-4 CASSADRGRDEQYF
TRBJ2-6 - TRBV7-6 CASSPGPPTSTGANVLTF
TRBJ2-3 medium-sized TRBV27 CASSFPGGPGTDTQYF
TRBJ2-2 medium-sized TRBV6-6 CASSYLSVGLENTGELFF
TRBJ2-7 - TRBV7-2 CASSKGYEQYF